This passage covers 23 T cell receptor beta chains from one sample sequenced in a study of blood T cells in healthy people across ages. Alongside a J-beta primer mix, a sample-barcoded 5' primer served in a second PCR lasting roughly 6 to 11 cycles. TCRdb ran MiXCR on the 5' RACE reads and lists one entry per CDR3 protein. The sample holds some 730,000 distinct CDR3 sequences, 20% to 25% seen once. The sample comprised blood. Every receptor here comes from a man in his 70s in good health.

CDR3 sequence reads: CASSRTVERNTEAFF. The CDR3 nucleotides are TGTGCCAGCAGCCGGACAGTTGAAAGGAACACTGAAGCTTTCTTT. The chain is built from TRBV3-1 and TRBJ1-1, with D possibly matching TRBD1 (6 bases). This CDR3 is 15 amino acids long. Between the trimmed V and J ends, which lost 4 bases and 1 base, there was a span of 13 bases. CDR1 and CDR2 from the germline V gene are LGHDT and YNNKEL (reference sequence).

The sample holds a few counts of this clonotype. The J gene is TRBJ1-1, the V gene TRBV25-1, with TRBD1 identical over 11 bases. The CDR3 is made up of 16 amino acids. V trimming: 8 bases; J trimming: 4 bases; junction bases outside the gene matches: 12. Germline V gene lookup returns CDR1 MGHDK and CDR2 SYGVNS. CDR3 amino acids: CASSRSGTGGFTEAFF. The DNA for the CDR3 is TGTGCCAGCTCCCGATCCGGGACAGGGGGTTTCACTGAAGCTTTCTTT.

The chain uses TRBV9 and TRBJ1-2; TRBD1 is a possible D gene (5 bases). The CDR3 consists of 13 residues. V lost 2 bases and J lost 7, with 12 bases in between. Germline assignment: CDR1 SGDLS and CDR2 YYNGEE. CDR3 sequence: CASSVGAGVGYTF. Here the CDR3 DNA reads TGTGCCAGCAGCGTCGGGGCGGGGGTTGGCTACACCTTC.

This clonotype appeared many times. CDR3 in amino acids: CASSRGAFIEKLFF. The CDR3 DNA reads TGTGCCAGCAGCCGGGGGGCGTTCATAGAAAAACTGTTTTTT. The chain employs TRBV7-9 and TRBJ1-4; D possibly corresponds to TRBD1 (6 bases). The germline V and J ends were trimmed by 5 bases and 8 bases, with 15 bases remaining between them. The CDR3 sequence is 14 residues long. Germline V gene lookup returns CDR1 SEHNR and CDR2 FQNEAQ (reference sequence).

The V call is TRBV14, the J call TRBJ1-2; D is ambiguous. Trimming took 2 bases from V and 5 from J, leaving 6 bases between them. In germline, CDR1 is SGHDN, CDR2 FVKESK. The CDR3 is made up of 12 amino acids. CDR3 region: CASSQSRYGYTF. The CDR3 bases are TGTGCCAGCAGCCAATCCAGATATGGCTACACCTTC.

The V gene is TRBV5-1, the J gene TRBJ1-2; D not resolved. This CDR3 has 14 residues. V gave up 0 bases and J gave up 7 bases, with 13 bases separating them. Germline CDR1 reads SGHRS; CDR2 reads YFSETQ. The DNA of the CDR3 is TGCGCCAGCAGCTTGGATGGGGATTTCGTTGGCTACACCTTC. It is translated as CASSLDGDFVGYTF.

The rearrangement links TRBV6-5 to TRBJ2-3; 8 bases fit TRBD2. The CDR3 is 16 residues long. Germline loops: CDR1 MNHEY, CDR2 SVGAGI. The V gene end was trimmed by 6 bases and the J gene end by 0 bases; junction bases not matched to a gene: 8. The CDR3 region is CASRLSGGRSTDTQYF. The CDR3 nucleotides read TGTGCCAGCAGATTGTCGGGGGGGCGGAGCACAGATACGCAGTATTTT.

CDR3 amino acids: CASSFLAGVGNEQFF. DNA for the CDR3: TGTGCCAGCAGCTTCCTAGCGGGAGTGGGCAATGAGCAGTTCTTC. The rearrangement links TRBV5-5 to TRBJ2-1; 10 nucleotides line up with TRBD2. J was trimmed by 6 bases and V by 2 bases; bases with no gene match: 5. The CDR3 is 15 amino acids. The germline gives CDR1 SGHKS, CDR2 YYEKEE (reference sequence).

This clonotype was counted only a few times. This CDR3 reads CASTQGLRVNYEQYV. The CDR3 nucleotides are TGTGCCAGCACCCAGGGGCTCAGAGTAAACTACGAGCAGTACGTC. The chain recombines TRBV14 with TRBJ2-7; possible D gene TRBD1, 6 bases. In germline, CDR1 is SGHDN, CDR2 FVKESK. The CDR3 is 15 residues long. Trimming left V 7 bases short and J 3 bases short, with 19 bases between.

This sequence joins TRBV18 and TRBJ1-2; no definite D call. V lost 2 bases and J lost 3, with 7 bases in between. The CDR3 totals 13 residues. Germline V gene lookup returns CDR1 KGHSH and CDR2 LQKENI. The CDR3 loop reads CASSPSGHYGYTF. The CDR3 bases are TGTGCCAGCTCACCAAGTGGGCACTATGGCTACACCTTC. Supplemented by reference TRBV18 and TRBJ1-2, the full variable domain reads NAGVMQNPRHLVRRRGQEARLRCSPMKGHSHVYWYRQLPEEGLKFMVYLQKENIIDESGMPKERFSAEFPKEGPSILRIQQVVRGDSAAYFCASSPSGHYGYTFGSGTRLTVV.

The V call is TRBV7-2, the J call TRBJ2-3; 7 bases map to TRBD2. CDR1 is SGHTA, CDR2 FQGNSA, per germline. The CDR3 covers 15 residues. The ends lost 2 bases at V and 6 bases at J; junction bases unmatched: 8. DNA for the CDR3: TGTGCCAGCAGCTTACAGGCGGGGGACCTGGATACGCAGTATTTT. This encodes CASSLQAGDLDTQYF. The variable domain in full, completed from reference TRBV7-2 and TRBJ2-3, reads GAGVSQSPSNKVTEKGKDVELRCDPISGHTALYWYRQSLGQGLEFLIYFQGNSAPDKSGLPSDRFSAERTGGSVSTLTIQRTQQEDSAVYLCASSLQAGDLDTQYFGPGTRLTVL.

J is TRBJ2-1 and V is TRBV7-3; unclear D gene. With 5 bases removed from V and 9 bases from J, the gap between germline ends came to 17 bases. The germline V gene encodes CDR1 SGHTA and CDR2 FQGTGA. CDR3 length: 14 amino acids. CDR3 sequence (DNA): TGTGCCAGCAGCCCGAGCTCCGTAGGCGGTGAGCAGTTCTTC. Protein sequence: CASSPSSVGGEQFF.

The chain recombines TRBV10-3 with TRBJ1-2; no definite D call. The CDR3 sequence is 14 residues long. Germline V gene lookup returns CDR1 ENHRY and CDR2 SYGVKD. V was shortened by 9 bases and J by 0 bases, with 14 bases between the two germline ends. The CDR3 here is CAIRTSPANYGYTF. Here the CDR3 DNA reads TGTGCCATAAGGACCTCTCCTGCTAACTATGGCTACACCTTC.

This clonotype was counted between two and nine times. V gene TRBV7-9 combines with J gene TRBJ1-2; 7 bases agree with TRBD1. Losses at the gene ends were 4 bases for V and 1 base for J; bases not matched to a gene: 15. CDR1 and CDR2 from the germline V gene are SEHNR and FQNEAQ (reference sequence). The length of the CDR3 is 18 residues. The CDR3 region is CASSSPSSGTDRNYGYTF. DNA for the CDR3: TGTGCCAGCAGCTCCCCCTCCTCCGGGACAGACCGTAACTATGGCTACACCTTC.

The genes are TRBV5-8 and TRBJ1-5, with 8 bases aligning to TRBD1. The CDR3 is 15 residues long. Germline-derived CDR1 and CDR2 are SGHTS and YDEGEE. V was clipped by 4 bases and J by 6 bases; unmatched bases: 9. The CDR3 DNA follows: TGTGCCAGCAGCCCAGGACAGGGTCCCCTTCAGCCCCAGCATTTT. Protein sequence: CASSPGQGPLQPQHF.

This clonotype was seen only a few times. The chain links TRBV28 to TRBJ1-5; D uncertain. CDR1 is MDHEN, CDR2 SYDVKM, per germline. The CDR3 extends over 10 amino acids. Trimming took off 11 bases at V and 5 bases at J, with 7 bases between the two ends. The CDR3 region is CAGNDQPQHF. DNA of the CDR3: TGTGCCGGCAATGATCAGCCCCAGCATTTT.

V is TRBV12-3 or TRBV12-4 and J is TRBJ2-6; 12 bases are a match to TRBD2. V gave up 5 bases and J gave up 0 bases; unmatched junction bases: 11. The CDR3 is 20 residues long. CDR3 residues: CASSLSRGLAGSSGANVLTF. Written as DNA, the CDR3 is TGTGCCAGCAGTCTTTCCAGAGGACTAGCGGGGAGCTCTGGGGCCAACGTCCTGACTTTC.

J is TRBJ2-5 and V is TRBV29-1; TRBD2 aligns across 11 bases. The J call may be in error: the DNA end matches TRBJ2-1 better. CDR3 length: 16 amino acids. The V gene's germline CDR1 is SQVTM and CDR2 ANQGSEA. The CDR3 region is CSVGRTSGSGHNEQFF. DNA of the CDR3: TGCAGCGTGGGCAGGACTAGCGGGTCGGGGCATAATGAGCAGTTCTTC.

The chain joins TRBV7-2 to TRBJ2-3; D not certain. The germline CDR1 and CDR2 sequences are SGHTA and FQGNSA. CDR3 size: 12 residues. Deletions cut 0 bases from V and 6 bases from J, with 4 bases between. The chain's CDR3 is CASSLADDTQYF. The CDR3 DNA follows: TGTGCCAGCAGCTTAGCCGATGATACGCAGTATTTT.

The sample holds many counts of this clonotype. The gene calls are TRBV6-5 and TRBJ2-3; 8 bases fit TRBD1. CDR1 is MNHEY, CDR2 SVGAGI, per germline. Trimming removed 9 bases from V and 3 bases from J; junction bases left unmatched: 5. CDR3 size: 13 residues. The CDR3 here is CASNRGLTDTQYF. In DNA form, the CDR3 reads TGTGCCAGTAACAGGGGGTTGACAGATACGCAGTATTTT.

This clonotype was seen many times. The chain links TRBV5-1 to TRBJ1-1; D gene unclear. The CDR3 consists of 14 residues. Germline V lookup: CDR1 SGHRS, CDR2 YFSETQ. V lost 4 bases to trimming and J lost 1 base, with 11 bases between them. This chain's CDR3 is CASSPRAGNTEAFF. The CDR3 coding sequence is TGCGCCAGCAGCCCAAGAGCAGGGAACACTGAAGCTTTCTTT.

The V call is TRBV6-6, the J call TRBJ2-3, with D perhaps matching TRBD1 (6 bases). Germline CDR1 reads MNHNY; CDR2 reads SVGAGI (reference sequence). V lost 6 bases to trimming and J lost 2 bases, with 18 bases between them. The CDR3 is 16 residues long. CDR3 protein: CASSRHRVPITDTQYF. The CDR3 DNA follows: TGTGCCAGCAGCCGGCACAGGGTGCCCATCACAGATACGCAGTATTTT.

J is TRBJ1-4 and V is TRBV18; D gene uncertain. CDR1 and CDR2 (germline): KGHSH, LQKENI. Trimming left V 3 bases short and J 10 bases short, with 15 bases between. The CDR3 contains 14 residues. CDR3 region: CASSPPTGVGKLFF. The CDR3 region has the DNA TGTGCCAGCTCACCGCCCACGGGTGTTGGAAAACTGTTTTTT.